This T cell receptor (beta chain) was profiled in a study of vaccination effects on CD4 cells after COVID-19. Concerning this clone: Its specificity is not known.

A 10-day culture period preceded the isolation of CD4+ T cells. Either the BNT162b2 or mRNA-1273 vaccine was given to participants in two doses. None of the vaccinated had previously contracted SARS-CoV-2, and their nucleocapsid antibodies tested negative. V dropped 3 bases and J dropped 4; count of bases not matched to a gene: 4. The CDR3 length is 15 residues. CDR1 SGDLS and CDR2 YYNGEE come from the germline V gene. The data were produced by immunoSEQ multiplex PCR, yet TCRdb's version contains in-frame clones alone and is incomplete. The repertoire has tens of thousands of clones, around 69% of them found once; the top ten carry 2% to 2.5%.

The receptor's source is a human donor who received a COVID-19 vaccine. The J gene is TRBJ1-3, the V gene TRBV9; 10 bases map to TRBD1. Specimen: CD4+ T cells from PBMCs cultured without peptide, collected after COVID-19 vaccination. DNA of the CDR3: TGTGCCAGCAGCGGACAGGGGGCAATCGGAAACACCATATATTTT. Protein: CASSGQGAIGNTIYF.